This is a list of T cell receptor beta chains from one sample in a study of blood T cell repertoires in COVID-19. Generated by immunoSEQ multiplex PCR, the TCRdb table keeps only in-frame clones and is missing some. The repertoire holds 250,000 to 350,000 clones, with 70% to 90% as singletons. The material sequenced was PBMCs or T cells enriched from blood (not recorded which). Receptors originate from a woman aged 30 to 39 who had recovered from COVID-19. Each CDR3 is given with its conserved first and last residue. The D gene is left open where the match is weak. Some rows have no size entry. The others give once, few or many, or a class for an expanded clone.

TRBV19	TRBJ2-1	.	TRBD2	CASSIGGLAGNNEQFF	TGTGCCAGTAGTATAGGGGGACTAGCGGGGAACAATGAGCAGTTCTTC
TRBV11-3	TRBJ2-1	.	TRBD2	CASSEREAYNEQFF	TGTGCCAGCTCCGAGCGGGAGGCCTACAATGAGCAGTTCTTC
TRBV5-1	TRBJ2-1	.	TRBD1	CASSLTPDRANEQFF	TGCGCCAGCAGCTTGACCCCGGACAGGGCGAATGAGCAGTTCTTC
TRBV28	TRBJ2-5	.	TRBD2	CASISGGWGLETQYF	TGTGCCAGCATTTCGGGGGGGTGGGGGCTGGAGACCCAGTACTTC
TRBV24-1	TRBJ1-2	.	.	CAISPGGGSYTF	TGTGCCATCTCCCCTGGTGGGGGGAGCTACACCTTC
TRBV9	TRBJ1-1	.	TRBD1	CASSVAGTVTEAFF	TGTGCCAGCAGCGTAGCAGGGACAGTGACTGAAGCTTTCTTT
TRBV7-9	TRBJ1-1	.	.	CASSLLTNTEAFF	TGTGCCAGCAGCTTGCTAACCAACACTGAAGCTTTCTTT
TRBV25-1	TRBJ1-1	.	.	CASGRQVDTEAFF	TGTGCCAGCGGTAGACAGGTGGATACTGAAGCTTTCTTT
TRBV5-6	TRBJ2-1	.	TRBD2	CASSYSGVYNEQFF	TGTGCCAGCAGCTATAGCGGGGTCTACAATGAGCAGTTCTTC
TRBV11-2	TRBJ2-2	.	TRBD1	CASRSPGQGTGELFF	TGTGCCAGCAGGTCACCGGGACAGGGGACCGGGGAGCTGTTTTTT
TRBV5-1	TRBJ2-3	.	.	CASSLTDWGGTQYF	TGCGCCAGCAGCTTAACGGACTGGGGAGGAACGCAGTATTTT
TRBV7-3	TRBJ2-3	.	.	CASSPGGTDTQYF	TGTGCCAGCAGCCCGGGTGGCACAGATACGCAGTATTTT
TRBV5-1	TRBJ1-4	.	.	CASSLGSIPNEKLFF	TGCGCCAGCAGCTTGGGTTCCATCCCTAATGAAAAACTGTTTTTT
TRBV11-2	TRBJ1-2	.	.	CASSLDRGGRGYTF	TGTGCCAGCAGCTTAGATCGCGGGGGCCGGGGCTACACCTTC
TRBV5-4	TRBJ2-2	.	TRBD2	CASSLGLAGRAGELFF	TGTGCCAGCAGCTTGGGACTAGCGGGCCGTGCCGGGGAGCTGTTTTTT
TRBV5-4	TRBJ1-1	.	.	CASSLAWGGTEAFF	TGTGCCAGCAGCTTGGCTTGGGGGGGCACTGAAGCTTTCTTT
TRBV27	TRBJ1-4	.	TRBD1	CASSFWTGGPQKLFF	TGTGCCAGCAGTTTCTGGACAGGGGGTCCTCAGAAACTGTTTTTT
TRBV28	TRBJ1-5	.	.	CASSLGGGNQPQHF	TGTGCCAGCAGTTTGGGGGGTGGTAATCAGCCCCAGCATTTT
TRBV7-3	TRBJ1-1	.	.	CASSSRQHTEAFF	TGTGCCAGCAGCTCGAGACAGCACACTGAAGCTTTCTTT
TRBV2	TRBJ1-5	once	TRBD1	CASRTGGYSNQPQHF	TGTGCCAGCAGGACAGGGGGCTATAGCAATCAGCCCCAGCATTTT
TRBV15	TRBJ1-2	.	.	CATSRPDSNYGYTF	TGTGCCACCAGCAGACCCGACAGCAACTATGGCTACACCTTC
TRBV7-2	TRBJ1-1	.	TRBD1	CASSVDRGGAFF	TGTGCCAGCAGCGTTGACAGGGGGGGAGCTTTCTTT
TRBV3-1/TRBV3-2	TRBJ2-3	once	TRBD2	CASRQRGGTDTQYF	TGTGCCAGCAGACAGCGGGGGGGCACAGATACGCAGTATTTT
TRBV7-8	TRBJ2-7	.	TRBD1	CASSLSRGLSYEQYF	TGTGCCAGCAGCTTAAGTAGGGGGCTCTCCTACGAGCAGTACTTC
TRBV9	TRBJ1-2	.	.	CASSVAGGGKLTF	TGTGCCAGCAGCGTAGCCGGGGGTGGGAAGTTGACCTTC
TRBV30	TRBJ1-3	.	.	CAWSRSSGNTIYF	TGTGCCTGGAGCCGGTCCTCCGGAAACACCATATATTTT
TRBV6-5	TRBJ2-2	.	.	CASSYHLGGNTGELFF	TGTGCCAGCAGTTACCACCTGGGGGGAAACACCGGGGAGCTGTTTTTT
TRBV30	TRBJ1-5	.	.	CAWTHSGNQPQHF	TGTGCCTGGACACACAGTGGTAATCAGCCCCAGCATTTT
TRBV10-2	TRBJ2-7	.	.	CASSILLSHEQYF	TGCGCCAGCAGTATTCTTCTAAGCCACGAGCAGTACTTC
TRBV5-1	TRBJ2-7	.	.	CASSDGQPGAYEQYF	TGCGCCAGCAGCGACGGACAGCCCGGGGCCTACGAGCAGTACTTC
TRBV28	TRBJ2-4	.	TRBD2	CASSRPLGTSGGACRYF	TGTGCCAGCAGTCGGCCCCTGGGGACTAGCGGGGGGGCCTGTAGGTACTTC
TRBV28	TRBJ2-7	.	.	CASSQVNYEQYF	TGTGCCAGCAGTCAGGTAAACTACGAGCAGTACTTC
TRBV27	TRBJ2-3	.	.	CASSLRETDTQYF	TGTGCCAGCAGCTTACGAGAGACAGATACGCAGTATTTT
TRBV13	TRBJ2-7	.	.	CASSPRGYEQYF	TGTGCCAGCAGCCCCCGAGGTTACGAGCAGTACTTC
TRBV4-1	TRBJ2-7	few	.	CASSQRGHSSYEQYF	TGCGCCAGCAGCCAAAGGGGACATAGCTCCTACGAGCAGTACTTC
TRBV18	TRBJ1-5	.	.	CASSPSRGNQPQHF	TGTGCCAGCTCACCTTCCCGGGGCAATCAGCCCCAGCATTTT
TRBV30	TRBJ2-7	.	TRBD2	CAAGTSGYEQYF	TGTGCCGCCGGGACTAGCGGCTACGAGCAGTACTTC
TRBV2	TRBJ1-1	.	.	CASSSTGGLFTEAFF	TGTGCCAGCAGTTCGACAGGAGGTTTGTTCACTGAAGCTTTCTTT
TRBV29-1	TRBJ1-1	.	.	CSDGLSEAFF	TGCAGCGATGGACTTAGTGAAGCTTTCTTT
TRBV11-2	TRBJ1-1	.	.	CASSLFRDIEAFF	TGTGCCAGCAGCTTATTCAGGGACATCGAAGCTTTCTTT
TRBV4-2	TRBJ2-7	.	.	CASSHGETGYEQYF	TGTGCCAGCAGCCATGGCGAGACAGGATACGAGCAGTACTTC
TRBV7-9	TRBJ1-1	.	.	CASSFSRDPWRTEAFF	TGTGCCAGCAGCTTCTCCCGGGATCCTTGGAGGACTGAAGCTTTCTTT
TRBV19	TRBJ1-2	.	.	CASIRQGNYGYTF	TGTGCCAGTATCCGCCAGGGGAACTATGGCTACACCTTC
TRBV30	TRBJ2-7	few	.	CAWSPGIFYEQYF	TGTGCCTGGAGTCCAGGAATCTTTTACGAGCAGTACTTC
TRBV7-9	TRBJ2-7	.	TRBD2	CASSLSGGRGEQYF	TGTGCCAGCAGCTTATCAGGCGGGAGGGGCGAGCAGTACTTC